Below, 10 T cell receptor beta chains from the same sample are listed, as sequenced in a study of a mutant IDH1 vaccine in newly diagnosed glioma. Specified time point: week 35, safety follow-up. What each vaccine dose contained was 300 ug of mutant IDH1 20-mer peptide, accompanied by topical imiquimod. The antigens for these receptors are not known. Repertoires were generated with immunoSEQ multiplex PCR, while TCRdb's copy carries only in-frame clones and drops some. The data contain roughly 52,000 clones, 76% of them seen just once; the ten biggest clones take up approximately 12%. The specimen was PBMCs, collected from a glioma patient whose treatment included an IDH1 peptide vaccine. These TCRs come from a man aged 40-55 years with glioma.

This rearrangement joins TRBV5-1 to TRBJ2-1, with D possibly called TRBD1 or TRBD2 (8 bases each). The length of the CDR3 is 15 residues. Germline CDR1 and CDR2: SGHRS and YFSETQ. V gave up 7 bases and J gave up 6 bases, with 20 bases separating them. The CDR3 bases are TGCGCCAGCGGCGGGGGGACAGGATTAATCAATGAGCAGTTCTTC. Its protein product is CASGGGTGLINEQFF. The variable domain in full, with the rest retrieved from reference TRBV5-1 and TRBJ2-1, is KAGVTQTPRYLIKTRGQQVTLSCSPISGHRSVSWYQQTPGQGLQFLFEYFSETQRNKGNFPGRFSGRQFSNSRSEMNVSTLELGDSALYLCASGGGTGLINEQFFGPGTRLTVL.

The CDR3 DNA follows: TGTGCCAGCAGTGACCGGGGGGCGAACACTGAAGCTTTCTTT. Translation: CASSDRGANTEAFF. The V and J genes are TRBV6-1 and TRBJ1-1; possible D gene TRBD1, 6 bases. The germline gives CDR1 MNHNS, CDR2 SASEGT. The length of the CDR3 is 14 residues. V was shortened by 3 bases and J by 1 base, with 9 bases between the two germline ends.

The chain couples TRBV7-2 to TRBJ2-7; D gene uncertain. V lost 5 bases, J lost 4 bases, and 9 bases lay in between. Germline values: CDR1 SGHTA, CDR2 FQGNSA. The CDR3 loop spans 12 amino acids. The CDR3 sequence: CASSPRPYEQYF. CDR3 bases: TGTGCCAGCAGCCCTCGCCCTTACGAGCAGTACTTC.

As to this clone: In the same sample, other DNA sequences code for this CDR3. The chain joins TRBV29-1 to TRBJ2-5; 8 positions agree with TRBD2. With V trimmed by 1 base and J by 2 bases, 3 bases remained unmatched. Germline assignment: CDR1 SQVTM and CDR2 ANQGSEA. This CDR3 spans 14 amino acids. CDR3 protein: CSVEGLAGQETQYF. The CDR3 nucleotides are TGCAGCGTTGAAGGGCTAGCGGGTCAAGAGACCCAGTACTTC.

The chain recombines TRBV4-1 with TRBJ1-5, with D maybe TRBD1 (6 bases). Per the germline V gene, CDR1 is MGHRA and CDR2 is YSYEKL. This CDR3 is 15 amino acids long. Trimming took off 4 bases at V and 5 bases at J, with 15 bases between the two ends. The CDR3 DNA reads TGCGCCAGCAGCCCCCAAGGGGGGGTGGATCAGCCCCAGCATTTT. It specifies CASSPQGGVDQPQHF.

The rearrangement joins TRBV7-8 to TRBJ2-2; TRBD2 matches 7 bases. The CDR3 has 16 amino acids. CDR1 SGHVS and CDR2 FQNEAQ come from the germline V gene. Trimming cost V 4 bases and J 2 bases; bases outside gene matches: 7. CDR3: CASSSPLAANTGELFF. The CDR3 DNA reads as TGTGCCAGCAGCTCACCGCTAGCGGCTAACACCGGGGAGCTGTTTTTT.

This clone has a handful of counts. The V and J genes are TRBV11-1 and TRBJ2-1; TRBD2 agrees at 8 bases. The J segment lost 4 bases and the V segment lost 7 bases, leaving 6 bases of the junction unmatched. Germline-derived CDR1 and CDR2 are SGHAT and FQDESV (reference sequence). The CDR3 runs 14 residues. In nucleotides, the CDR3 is TGTGCCAGCACTTTAGCGGGAATTTACAATGAGCAGTTCTTC. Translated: CASTLAGIYNEQFF.

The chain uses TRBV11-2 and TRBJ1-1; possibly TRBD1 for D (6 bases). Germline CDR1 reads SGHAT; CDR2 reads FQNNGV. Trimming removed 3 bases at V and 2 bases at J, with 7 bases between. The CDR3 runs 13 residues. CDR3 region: CASSLGQNTEAFF. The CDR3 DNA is TGTGCCAGCAGCTTGGGACAAAACACTGAAGCTTTCTTT.

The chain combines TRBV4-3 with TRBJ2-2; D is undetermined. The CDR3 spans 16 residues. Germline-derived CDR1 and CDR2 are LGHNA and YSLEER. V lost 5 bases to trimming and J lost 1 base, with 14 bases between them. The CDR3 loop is CASSYRPHGNTGELFF. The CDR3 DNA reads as TGCGCCAGCAGCTACCGTCCCCACGGGAACACCGGGGAGCTGTTTTTT.

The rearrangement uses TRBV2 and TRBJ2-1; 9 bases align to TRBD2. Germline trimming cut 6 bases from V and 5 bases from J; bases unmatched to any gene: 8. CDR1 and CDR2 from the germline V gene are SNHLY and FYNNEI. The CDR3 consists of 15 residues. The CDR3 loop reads CASRGPSGTNNEQFF. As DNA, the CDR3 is TGTGCCAGCAGAGGGCCTAGCGGGACCAACAATGAGCAGTTCTTC. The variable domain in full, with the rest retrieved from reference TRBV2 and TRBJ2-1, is EPEVTQTPSHQVTQMGQEVILRCVPISNHLYFYWYRQILGQKVEFLVSFYNNEISEKSEIFDDQFSVERPDGSNFTLKIRSTKLEDSAMYFCASRGPSGTNNEQFFGPGTRLTVL.